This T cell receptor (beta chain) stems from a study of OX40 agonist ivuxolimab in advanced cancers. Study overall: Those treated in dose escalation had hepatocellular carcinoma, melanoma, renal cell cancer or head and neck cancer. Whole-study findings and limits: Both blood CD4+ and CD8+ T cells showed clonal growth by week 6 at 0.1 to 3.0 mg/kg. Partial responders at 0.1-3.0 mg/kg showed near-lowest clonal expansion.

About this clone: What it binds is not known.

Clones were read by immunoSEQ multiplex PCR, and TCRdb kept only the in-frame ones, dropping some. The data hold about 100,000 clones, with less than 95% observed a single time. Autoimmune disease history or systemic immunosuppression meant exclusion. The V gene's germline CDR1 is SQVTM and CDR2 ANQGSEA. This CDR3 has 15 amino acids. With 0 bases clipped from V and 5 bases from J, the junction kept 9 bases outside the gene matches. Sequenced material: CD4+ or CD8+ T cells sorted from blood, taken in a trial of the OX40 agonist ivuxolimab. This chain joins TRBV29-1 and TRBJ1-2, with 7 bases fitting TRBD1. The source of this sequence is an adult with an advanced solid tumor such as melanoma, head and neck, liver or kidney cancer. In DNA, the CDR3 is TGCAGCGTTGAAGATCTGGACAGGTTGTTGTATGGCTACACCTTC. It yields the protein CSVEDLDRLLYGYTF.